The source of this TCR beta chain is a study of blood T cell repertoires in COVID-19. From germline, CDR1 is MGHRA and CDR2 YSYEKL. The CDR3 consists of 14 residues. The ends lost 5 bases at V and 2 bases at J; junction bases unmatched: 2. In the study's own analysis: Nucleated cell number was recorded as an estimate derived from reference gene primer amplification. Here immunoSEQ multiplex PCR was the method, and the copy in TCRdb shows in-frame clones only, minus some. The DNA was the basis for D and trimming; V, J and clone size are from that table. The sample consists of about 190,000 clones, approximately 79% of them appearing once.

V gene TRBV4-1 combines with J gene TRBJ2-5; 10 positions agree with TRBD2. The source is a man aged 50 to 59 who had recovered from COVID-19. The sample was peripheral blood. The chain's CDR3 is CASSWTSGQETQYF. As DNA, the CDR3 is TGCGCCAGCAGCTGGACTAGCGGACAAGAGACCCAGTACTTC.